One sample yielded the 21 T cell receptor beta chains listed below, sequenced in a study of graft-versus-host responses after intestinal transplantation. These receptors lack a known antigen. Generated by immunoSEQ multiplex PCR, the TCRdb table keeps only in-frame clones and is missing some. In the table there are roughly 120,000 clones, around nine tenths of which are singletons. The source was unstimulated CD4+ T cells sorted from spleen or lymph node cells, collected before intestinal transplant. The receptors originated from a human donor who received an intestinal transplant.

The chain recombines TRBV27 with TRBJ2-5; 9 nucleotides agree with TRBD1. This CDR3 has 15 amino acids. V dropped 6 bases and J dropped 2; count of bases not matched to a gene: 7. Germline CDR1 reads MNHEY; CDR2 reads SMNVEV (reference sequence). The CDR3 sequence is CASSDPGQGQETQYF. In nucleotides, the CDR3 is TGTGCCAGCAGCGACCCGGGACAGGGTCAAGAGACCCAGTACTTC.

V gene TRBV2 combines with J gene TRBJ1-1, with a weak D call TRBD1 (6 bases). Per the germline V gene, CDR1 is SNHLY and CDR2 is FYNNEI. Trimming removed 6 bases from V and 0 bases from J, with 11 bases in between. The CDR3 is 14 residues long. Here the CDR3 reads CASRVDRLNTEAFF. The CDR3 nucleotides are TGTGCCAGCAGGGTGGACAGACTGAACACTGAAGCTTTCTTT.

The rearrangement uses TRBV28 and TRBJ2-5; TRBD1 agrees at 12 bases. The CDR3 contains 16 residues. V was clipped by 5 bases and J by 3 bases; unmatched bases: 7. Germline V CDR1 and CDR2: MDHEN, SYDVKM. The CDR3 region has the DNA TGTGCCAGCAGTACCACAGGGACAGGGGGCAAAGAGACCCAGTACTTC. It translates to CASSTTGTGGKETQYF.

V gene TRBV6-5 combines with J gene TRBJ2-5; D unresolved. The closer fit of TRBJ2-7 to the DNA end suggests the J call may be wrong. The CDR3 covers 11 residues. Germline assignment: CDR1 MNHEY and CDR2 SVGAGI. CDR3 in DNA: TGTGCCAGCACCAAAAACTACGAGCAGTACTTC. Residues: CASTKNYEQYF.

The J gene is TRBJ1-4, the V gene TRBV29-1, with D unresolved. V lost 5 bases and J 8 bases, leaving 9 bases between the germline ends. There are 11 residues in the CDR3. Germline assignment: CDR1 SQVTM and CDR2 ANQGSEA. The CDR3 nucleotides are TGCAGCGTTACAAGAGGGGAAAAACTGTTTTTT. Its protein is CSVTRGEKLFF.

The chain recombines TRBV6-1 with TRBJ2-1; TRBD1 agrees at 7 bases. There are 13 residues in the CDR3. V trimming: 4 bases; J trimming: 7 bases; junction bases outside the gene matches: 4. Germline loops: CDR1 MNHNS, CDR2 SASEGT. CDR3 loop: CASSGRGRNEQFF. CDR3 bases: TGTGCCAGCAGTGGTAGGGGGCGGAATGAGCAGTTCTTC.

The V and J genes are TRBV28 and TRBJ2-5; D is undetermined. The J call may be in error: the DNA end matches TRBJ2-7 better. CDR1 is MDHEN, CDR2 SYDVKM, per germline. This CDR3 spans 12 amino acids. The CDR3 DNA reads TGTGCCAGCAGTTTAGCCCCCCACGAGCAGTACTTC. Translating gives CASSLAPHEQYF.

V is TRBV6-1 and J is TRBJ2-3, with 8 nucleotides matching TRBD2. The CDR3 covers 14 residues. Germline CDR1 and CDR2: MNHNS and SASEGT. V gave up 5 bases and J gave up 2 bases; unmatched junction bases: 3. The DNA of the CDR3 is TGTGCCAGCAGTCAGCGGGAGTCCACAGATACGCAGTATTTT. Encoded protein: CASSQRESTDTQYF.

V gene TRBV18 combines with J gene TRBJ2-7; TRBD2 aligns across 12 bases. The CDR3 extends over 15 amino acids. Germline values: CDR1 KGHSH, CDR2 LQKENI. With 3 bases clipped from V and 5 bases from J, the junction kept 5 bases outside the gene matches. The DNA of the CDR3 is TGTGCCAGCTCACCCCTAGCGGGGGGGCCCCACGAGCAGTACTTC. It specifies CASSPLAGGPHEQYF.

CDR3 in amino acids: CASSFQSSETQYF. The CDR3 DNA is TGTGCCAGCAGCTTCCAGTCCTCGGAGACCCAGTACTTC. The rearrangement joins TRBV9 to TRBJ2-5, with no clear D. The germline gives CDR1 SGDLS, CDR2 YYNGEE. Trimming took 4 bases from V and 5 from J, leaving 12 bases between them. The CDR3 has 13 residues.

J is TRBJ2-1 and V is TRBV6-5, with 16 positions matching TRBD2. This CDR3 has 16 residues. Germline loops: CDR1 MNHEY, CDR2 SVGAGI. The V segment lost 2 bases and the J segment 6 bases; nucleotides outside the gene matches: 1. CDR3 region: CASSYGTSGGANEQFF. The DNA of the CDR3 is TGTGCCAGCAGTTACGGGACTAGCGGGGGGGCCAATGAGCAGTTCTTC.

The chain couples TRBV4-2 to TRBJ2-7; a possible D gene is TRBD1 (6 bases). This CDR3 is built from 14 residues. V was cut by 3 bases and J by 2 bases, with 11 bases left in between. CDR1 and CDR2 from the germline V gene are LGHNA and YNFKEQ. The CDR3: CASSHPQGPYEQYF. The CDR3 region has the DNA TGTGCCAGCAGCCATCCGCAGGGGCCCTACGAGCAGTACTTC.

This chain uses TRBV29-1 with TRBJ2-4, with TRBD2 matching over 7 bases. The CDR3 extends over 15 amino acids. Germline V lookup: CDR1 SQVTM, CDR2 ANQGSEA. V lost 0 bases to trimming and J lost 11 bases; unmatched junction nucleotides: 13. CDR3 amino acids: CSVEDPSAGITFQYF. DNA of the CDR3: TGCAGCGTTGAAGATCCCTCAGCGGGGATAACATTTCAGTACTTC. The variable domain in full, with the rest retrieved from reference TRBV29-1 and TRBJ2-4, is SAVISQKPSRDICQRGTSLTIQCQVDSQVTMMFWYRQQPGQSLTLIATANQGSEATYESGFVIDKFPISRPNLTFSTLTVSNMSPEDSSIYLCSVEDPSAGITFQYFGAGTRLSVL.

The chain has TRBV5-1 and TRBJ2-1; 9 bases match TRBD2. V trimming: 7 bases; J trimming: 12 bases; junction bases outside the gene matches: 14. The CDR3 has 14 residues. CDR1 and CDR2 (germline): SGHRS, YFSETQ. CDR3 in amino acids: CASGREGQLVVQFF. CDR3 DNA sequence: TGCGCCAGCGGGCGGGAGGGCCAGTTAGTAGTGCAGTTCTTC.

This clone has only one observation. The J gene is TRBJ1-3, the V gene TRBV4-1; D call uncertain. CDR1 is MGHRA and CDR2 is YSYEKL in the germline V gene. V lost 1 base and J 7 bases, leaving 17 bases between the germline ends. The CDR3 has 16 residues. The CDR3 sequence is CASSQGAALGGNTIYF. CDR3 sequence (DNA): TGCGCCAGCAGCCAAGGGGCCGCGCTTGGTGGGAACACCATATATTTT.

The chain employs TRBV30 and TRBJ1-2; 7 bases map to TRBD1. Per the germline V gene, CDR1 is GTSNPN and CDR2 is SVGIG (reference sequence). The V segment lost 5 bases and the J segment 2 bases; nucleotides outside the gene matches: 8. The CDR3 loop spans 14 amino acids. This chain's CDR3 is CAWQGGRENYGYTF. The CDR3 DNA reads as TGTGCCTGGCAGGGGGGCAGGGAGAACTATGGCTACACCTTC.

This sequence joins TRBV11-2 and TRBJ1-4, with 11 nucleotides matching TRBD1. This CDR3 spans 19 amino acids. Trimming cost V 1 base and J 5 bases; bases outside gene matches: 12. Germline-derived CDR1 and CDR2 are SGHAT and FQNNGV. CDR3 sequence reads: CASSLVGRTGGERNEKLFF. CDR3 in DNA: TGTGCCAGCAGCTTAGTGGGGAGGACAGGGGGCGAGAGGAATGAAAAACTGTTTTTT.

V is TRBV7-8 and J is TRBJ2-7; 8 bases align to TRBD2. The CDR3 consists of 14 residues. The V gene's germline CDR1 is SGHVS and CDR2 FQNEAQ. Trimming took 5 bases from V and 6 from J; bases not matched to a gene: 9. Here the CDR3 reads CASSIGTRNGEQYF. In nucleotides, the CDR3 is TGTGCCAGCAGCATCGGGACTAGGAATGGCGAGCAGTACTTC.

The J gene is TRBJ2-1, the V gene TRBV19; D perhaps matches TRBD2 (6 bases). CDR1 is LNHDA and CDR2 is SQIVND in the germline V gene (reference sequence). The CDR3 totals 19 residues. Trimming took 5 bases from V and 4 from J, leaving 27 bases between them. As DNA, the CDR3 is TGTGCCAGTAGTTGGGAGTTTCTACACCCACGGGAGAGTTACAATGAGCAGTTCTTC. Its protein is CASSWEFLHPRESYNEQFF.

The chain uses TRBV7-8 and TRBJ1-4; TRBD1 matches 9 bases. In germline, CDR1 is SGHVS, CDR2 FQNEAQ. The CDR3 has 17 residues. The V segment lost 1 base and the J segment 3 bases; nucleotides outside the gene matches: 6. The CDR3 coding sequence is TGTGCCAGCAGCTTAGGAATCCGACAGGGGGCTAATGAAAAACTGTTTTTT. Its protein is CASSLGIRQGANEKLFF.

This clone was found a few times. This chain connects TRBV6-1 to TRBJ1-2, with D uncertain. Trimming removed 1 base at V and 2 bases at J, with 11 bases between. In germline, CDR1 is MNHNS, CDR2 SASEGT. The CDR3 loop spans 15 amino acids. This CDR3 is CASSEGILGNYGYTF. CDR3 in DNA: TGTGCCAGCAGTGAAGGAATACTCGGGAACTATGGCTACACCTTC.